The clone carrying this TCR beta chain was seen a few times. The antigen is not known. The CDR3 runs 19 residues. CDR1 and CDR2 (germline): MDHEN, SYDVKM. At least 6 micrograms of total RNA were extracted per sample. PCR was performed a second time for about 7 to 12 cycles using a sample-barcoded 5' primer and a J-beta primer mix. A template-switch adaptor with 12 random nucleotides tagged each cDNA molecule. A single record per CDR3 protein comes from TCRdb applying MiXCR to the 5' RACE reads. The sample gives 1,500,000 or so distinct CDR3 sequences, roughly 43% of which show up once; 4% is in the top ten. These data are taken from a study of blood T cells in healthy people across ages. Study observations and caveats: While age rose, TCR beta diversity per million T cells dropped in a roughly linear way. PBMCs went unsorted, and a conclusive naive versus antigen-experienced comparison was therefore prevented.

The source material was blood. The chain uses TRBV28 and TRBJ2-1, with TRBD2 matching over 8 bases. The tail of the sequence fits TRBJ2-7 better, so the J call may be wrong. The TCR comes from a woman younger than 30 in good health. The CDR3 DNA reads as TGTGCCAGCAGTTTATGGGGAGGGGGTAGCGGGATTTCCTACAATGAGCAGTACTTC. Translating gives CASSLWGGGSGISYNEQYF.